The 22 T cell receptor beta chains given below trace back to one sample, sequenced in a study of blood T cell repertoires in COVID-19. Clones were read by immunoSEQ multiplex PCR, and TCRdb kept only the in-frame ones, dropping some. Here the sample spans approximately 300,000 clones, roughly 86% being singletons. Sequencing was performed on peripheral blood. The origin of the receptors is a woman aged 50 to 60 with acute or convalescent COVID-19.

V is TRBV5-1 and J is TRBJ1-1; 7 nucleotides agree with TRBD1. The CDR3 totals 14 residues. With 4 bases clipped from V and 2 bases from J, the junction kept 5 bases outside the gene matches. In germline, CDR1 is SGHRS, CDR2 YFSETQ. For the CDR3, the DNA is TGCGCCAGCAGCCCGACAGGGAGCAACACTGAAGCTTTCTTT. Protein product: CASSPTGSNTEAFF.

The rearrangement uses TRBV28 and TRBJ1-3, with 7 bases lining up with TRBD1. CDR3 length: 15 amino acids. Germline values: CDR1 MDHEN, CDR2 SYDVKM. V lost 4 bases to trimming and J lost 5 bases; unmatched junction nucleotides: 8. In DNA, the CDR3 is TGTGCCAGCAGTTCTGCCCCGACAGGGCGAAACACCATATATTTT. Translation gives CASSSAPTGRNTIYF.

This rearrangement joins TRBV10-3 to TRBJ2-7; 9 nucleotides align to TRBD2. The germline V gene encodes CDR1 ENHRY and CDR2 SYGVKD. The CDR3 covers 15 residues. V gave up 3 bases and J gave up 3 bases; unmatched junction bases: 6. The CDR3, as DNA: TGTGCCATCAGTGACGGTGCGGGAGGGAGCTACGAGCAGTACTTC. This encodes CAISDGAGGSYEQYF.

The count of this clone is one. The J gene is TRBJ2-7, the V gene TRBV18; TRBD2 might be the D (5 bases). CDR3 length: 13 amino acids. Looked up from germline, CDR1 is KGHSH and CDR2 is LQKENI. Between the trimmed V and J ends, which lost 3 bases and 0 bases, there was a span of 6 bases. The CDR3: CASSPSASYEQYF. The CDR3 DNA follows: TGTGCCAGCTCACCTAGCGCCTCCTACGAGCAGTACTTC.

This sequence joins TRBV6-6 and TRBJ1-1, with D unresolved. Trimming took off 6 bases at V and 3 bases at J, with 11 bases between the two ends. This CDR3 comprises 13 residues. Germline CDR1 reads MNHNY; CDR2 reads SVGAGI (reference sequence). The CDR3 loop is CASRGGMDTEAFF. For the CDR3, the DNA is TGTGCCAGCAGGGGAGGGATGGACACTGAAGCTTTCTTT.

The V call is TRBV15, the J call TRBJ2-1, with D perhaps matching TRBD1 (6 bases). The CDR3 consists of 15 residues. Germline lookup yields CDR1 LNHNV and CDR2 YYDKDF (reference sequence). The V end lost 3 bases, the J end lost 3 bases, and 12 bases lay between the germline ends. CDR3 nucleotides: TGTGCCACCAGCAGCCGACAGGACCACTACAATGAGCAGTTCTTC. It yields the protein CATSSRQDHYNEQFF.

CDR3 region: CASSQDRGARSDTQYF. CDR3 nucleotides: TGTGCCAGCAGCCAAGATCGGGGGGCGCGGTCAGATACGCAGTATTTT. V is TRBV14 and J is TRBJ2-3; TRBD2 might be the D (7 bases). V lost 0 bases and J 4 bases, leaving 14 bases between the germline ends. This CDR3 has 16 amino acids. Germline CDR1 SGHDN, CDR2 FVKESK.

The chain recombines TRBV4-2 with TRBJ2-1, with 7 bases that match TRBD2. V was clipped by 0 bases and J by 6 bases; unmatched bases: 11. Germline assignment: CDR1 LGHNA and CDR2 YNFKEQ. CDR3 length: 17 amino acids. CDR3 sequence (DNA): TGTGCCAGCAGCCAAGATGTGGCTAGCGGAGGTGGCAATGAGCAGTTCTTC. Translating gives CASSQDVASGGGNEQFF.

The rearrangement joins TRBV7-2 to TRBJ2-7; 7 bases match TRBD2. Trimming cost V 1 base and J 2 bases; bases outside gene matches: 8. The germline gives CDR1 SGHTA, CDR2 FQGNSA. The CDR3 loop spans 16 amino acids. CDR3 region: CASSLEGLVLTYEQYF. In DNA form, the CDR3 reads TGTGCCAGCAGCTTAGAAGGACTAGTCCTTACCTACGAGCAGTACTTC.

The V and J genes are TRBV5-1 and TRBJ2-2, with TRBD1 matching 8 bases. Germline V gene sequence: CDR1 SGHRS, CDR2 YFSETQ. The V segment lost 4 bases and the J segment 7 bases; nucleotides outside the gene matches: 6. The CDR3 is made up of 14 amino acids. The CDR3 loop reads CASSGQGVGGELFF. The CDR3 DNA reads as TGCGCCAGCAGCGGACAGGGCGTCGGCGGGGAGCTGTTTTTT.

This clone came up a few times. This chain links TRBV5-4 with TRBJ1-4; D is perhaps TRBD1 (5 bases). V was trimmed by 5 bases and J by 3 bases, leaving 8 bases between them. CDR1 SGHNT and CDR2 YYREEE come from the germline V gene (reference sequence). This CDR3 has 13 amino acids. CDR3 protein: CASRRDSNEKLFF. CDR3 coding DNA: TGTGCCAGCAGACGGGACTCTAATGAAAAACTGTTTTTT.

This clone was counted a few times. This chain joins TRBV28 and TRBJ1-3, with a possible D match to TRBD1 (5 bases). The CDR3 extends over 18 amino acids. Germline values: CDR1 MDHEN, CDR2 SYDVKM. Trimming removed 6 bases from V and 0 bases from J, with 21 bases in between. CDR3 in DNA: TGTGCCAGCAGCCCTCCTGGCGGGGGGTTTAGCTCTGGAAACACCATATATTTT. Translated, it gives CASSPPGGGFSSGNTIYF. Using reference TRBV28 and TRBJ1-3 for the parts outside the CDR3, the full variable domain is DVKVTQSSRYLVKRTGEKVFLECVQDMDHENMFWYRQDPGLGLRLIYFSYDVKMKEKGDIPEGYSVSREKKERFSLILESASTNQTSMYLCASSPPGGGFSSGNTIYFGEGSWLTVV.

The V call is TRBV27, the J call TRBJ2-7, with 8 bases aligning to TRBD1. CDR1 and CDR2 from the germline V gene are MNHEY and SMNVEV (reference sequence). Trimming took 4 bases from V and 3 from J; bases not matched to a gene: 5. The length of the CDR3 is 14 residues. For the CDR3, the DNA is TGTGCCAGCAGTTCAGGGACAGGAGACTACGAGCAGTACTTC. Protein: CASSSGTGDYEQYF.

The chain employs TRBV6-5 and TRBJ2-5; 7 bases map to TRBD1. CDR1 and CDR2 from the germline V gene are MNHEY and SVGAGI. The trim removed 0 bases at V and 5 bases at J, leaving 3 bases unmatched. This CDR3 contains 14 residues. This chain's CDR3 is CASSYSQGTETQYF. The DNA for the CDR3 is TGTGCCAGCAGTTACTCACAGGGGACGGAGACCCAGTACTTC.

V gene TRBV28 combines with J gene TRBJ2-1, with 12 bases fitting TRBD2. The CDR3 length is 15 residues. J lost 8 bases, V lost 7 bases, and 9 bases had no gene match. The germline V gene encodes CDR1 MDHEN and CDR2 SYDVKM. The CDR3 spells CASIALAGGVHEQFF. CDR3 nucleotide sequence: TGTGCCAGCATCGCGCTAGCGGGGGGGGTACATGAGCAGTTCTTC.

This rearrangement joins TRBV5-1 to TRBJ2-1; 13 positions match TRBD2. The CDR3 extends over 16 amino acids. Germline values: CDR1 SGHRS, CDR2 YFSETQ. V lost 4 bases, J lost 7 bases, and 8 bases stayed unmatched. This chain's CDR3 is CASSHTSGRAENEQFF. The CDR3 DNA reads TGCGCCAGCAGCCACACTAGCGGGAGGGCCGAAAATGAGCAGTTCTTC.

This clone came up a few times. The rearrangement links TRBV13 to TRBJ2-7; 8 nucleotides agree with TRBD2. Germline lookup yields CDR1 PRHDT and CDR2 FYEKMQ (reference sequence). The CDR3 sequence is 16 residues long. V trimming: 2 bases; J trimming: 0 bases; junction bases outside the gene matches: 6. CDR3 sequence: CASSLSREDRSYEQYF. The CDR3 nucleotides read TGTGCCAGCAGCTTATCGCGGGAGGACCGCTCCTACGAGCAGTACTTC.

V is TRBV19 and J is TRBJ1-6, with a possible D match to TRBD1 (5 bases). V shed 8 bases and J shed 10 bases, with 15 bases lying between them. CDR1 and CDR2 from the germline V gene are LNHDA and SQIVND (reference sequence). There are 13 residues in the CDR3. The CDR3: CASSFRVESPLHF. CDR3 bases: TGTGCCAGTTCATTCAGGGTAGAGTCACCCCTCCACTTT.

This chain links TRBV5-1 with TRBJ1-6, with D maybe TRBD1 (5 bases). This CDR3 region has 15 residues. Trimming cost V 4 bases and J 6 bases, with 14 bases left between them. Germline values: CDR1 SGHRS, CDR2 YFSETQ. The CDR3 DNA follows: TGCGCCAGCAGCCCCTCAGGGCCCTCTAATTCACCCCTCCACTTT. Protein product: CASSPSGPSNSPLHF. Full variable domain (rest looked up from reference TRBV5-1 and TRBJ1-6): KAGVTQTPRYLIKTRGQQVTLSCSPISGHRSVSWYQQTPGQGLQFLFEYFSETQRNKGNFPGRFSGRQFSNSRSEMNVSTLELGDSALYLCASSPSGPSNSPLHFGNGTRLTVT.

V gene TRBV18 combines with J gene TRBJ2-7, with a tentative D call TRBD2 (6 bases). Trimming left V 0 bases short and J 6 bases short, with 15 bases between. The CDR3 is 15 amino acids. Per the germline V gene, CDR1 is KGHSH and CDR2 is LQKENI. This chain's CDR3 is CASSPPGGETGEQYF. CDR3 nucleotides: TGTGCCAGCTCACCACCGGGGGGTGAGACTGGCGAGCAGTACTTC. Supplemented by reference TRBV18 and TRBJ2-7, the full variable domain reads NAGVMQNPRHLVRRRGQEARLRCSPMKGHSHVYWYRQLPEEGLKFMVYLQKENIIDESGMPKERFSAEFPKEGPSILRIQQVVRGDSAAYFCASSPPGGETGEQYFGPGTRLTVT.

The chain recombines TRBV6-4 with TRBJ2-7, with TRBD1 as a possible D gene (5 bases). Germline loops: CDR1 MRHNA, CDR2 SNTAGT. The CDR3 spans 17 residues. Trimming took 2 bases from V and 1 from J, leaving 18 bases between them. In nucleotides, the CDR3 is TGTGCCAGCAGTGACCCTAGGGGCGGAGCAACTTCCTACGAGCAGTACTTC. It codes for CASSDPRGGATSYEQYF.

The chain links TRBV5-1 to TRBJ1-1, with TRBD1 identical over 7 bases. Trimming removed 2 bases from V and 1 base from J; junction bases left unmatched: 2. Germline V gene data show CDR1 as SGHRS and CDR2 as YFSETQ. The CDR3 has 14 residues. CDR3 in amino acids: CASSFGTENTEAFF. CDR3 in DNA: TGCGCCAGCAGCTTCGGGACAGAGAACACTGAAGCTTTCTTT.